The clone carrying this T cell receptor beta chain was seen a few times. Its antigen is not known. The PCR made use of 60 Vbeta and 13 Jbeta primers. Repertoires were generated with immunoSEQ multiplex PCR, while TCRdb's copy carries only in-frame clones and drops some. The sample has roughly 66,000 clones, around 61% seen once. These data belong to a study of cytomegalovirus exposure and HLA in healthy donors. General study points: Reportedly, a later analysis found an Asian-associated ancestry cluster had fewer N-insertions than the roughly 700-donor mean.

Despite likely unrecorded immune exposures, the donors were nominally healthy at the time of sampling. V was clipped by 8 bases and J by 11 bases, with 15 bases between them. CDR3 size: 11 residues. Germline V CDR1 and CDR2: SEHNR, FQNEAQ (reference sequence). The source is a woman in her fifties or sixties in good health and CMV-seronegative. The specimen was PBMCs. The genes are TRBV7-9 and TRBJ1-1; no firm D call. In nucleotides, the CDR3 is TGTGCCAGCGGCCCCCCCGGGGTTGCTTTCTTT. Translated, it gives CASGPPGVAFF.